The 25 T cell receptor beta chains in this list originate from one sample, sequenced in a study of regulatory T cells. The PCR used 52 TRBV and 13 TRBJ primers. The assay was immunoSEQ multiplex PCR, and TCRdb's table has in-frame clones only and misses some. The table lists 4,500 to 7,000 clones, approximately 84% of them singletons, with 30% to 35% in the top ten. Sequencing was carried out using CD8+ T cells sorted from blood. All receptors derive from a child aged 5 to 17 with CD3G deficiency.

The rearrangement joins TRBV7-2 to TRBJ1-4; a possible D gene is TRBD1 (5 bases). V lost 5 bases and J lost 5, with 15 bases in between. CDR3 length: 15 residues. Germline V lookup: CDR1 SGHTA, CDR2 FQGNSA. In nucleotides, the CDR3 is TGTGCCAGCAGCCCTGGGACTAGCCCGAATGAAAAACTGTTTTTT. This encodes CASSPGTSPNEKLFF.

The chain carries TRBV28 and TRBJ2-7, with D unclear. The length of the CDR3 is 15 residues. V was shortened by 6 bases and J by 2 bases, with 17 bases between the two germline ends. In germline, CDR1 is MDHEN, CDR2 SYDVKM. CDR3: CASSQSFSGAYEQYF. The CDR3, as DNA: TGTGCCAGCAGCCAAAGTTTTAGTGGGGCCTACGAGCAGTACTTC.

The DNA of the CDR3 is TGTGCCAGCAGTGTAGGAAGGAACACTGAAGCTTTCTTT. As protein: CASSVGRNTEAFF. V and J are TRBV27 and TRBJ1-1; no clear D gene. Germline V lookup: CDR1 MNHEY, CDR2 SMNVEV (reference sequence). Between the trimmed V and J ends, which lost 5 bases and 1 base, there was a span of 8 bases. The CDR3 is 13 residues long.

The V call is TRBV28, the J call TRBJ2-1, with TRBD2 as a possible D gene (5 bases). The CDR3 contains 14 residues. From germline, CDR1 is MDHEN and CDR2 SYDVKM. V was pared by 1 base and J by 5 bases, with 9 bases between. The CDR3 spells CASSLSRAHNEQFF. CDR3 sequence (DNA): TGTGCCAGCAGTTTATCGCGGGCCCACAATGAGCAGTTCTTC.

This clone has a single count. The CDR3 nucleotides are TGTGCCAGCAGCCCCAATATACAGGGAAACGGTGAAAAACTGTTTTTT. It yields the protein CASSPNIQGNGEKLFF. The chain is built from TRBV28 and TRBJ1-4; D possibly corresponds to TRBD1 (6 bases). CDR1 and CDR2 (germline): MDHEN, SYDVKM. V was cut by 6 bases and J by 7 bases, with 21 bases left in between. The CDR3 sequence is 16 residues long.

This chain uses TRBV27 with TRBJ2-1; D gene uncertain. Per germline, CDR1 MNHEY and CDR2 SMNVEV (reference sequence). V was shortened by 5 bases and J by 4 bases, with 15 bases between the two germline ends. The CDR3 extends over 15 amino acids. The CDR3 bases are TGTGCCAGCAGTCAAACGGCTTACCCTTACAATGAGCAGTTCTTC. Translation: CASSQTAYPYNEQFF.

This chain connects TRBV6-1 to TRBJ1-4; D might be TRBD1 (5 bases). This CDR3 has 17 residues. Per germline, CDR1 MNHNS and CDR2 SASEGT. The V end was cut by 1 base, the J end by 5 bases, with 17 bases between. The CDR3 here is CASSEEAVGASNEKLFF. For the CDR3, the DNA is TGTGCCAGCAGTGAAGAGGCGGTTGGGGCCTCGAATGAAAAACTGTTTTTT.

Here the CDR3 reads CASTYSGSSYEQYF. The CDR3 DNA is TGTGCCAGCACTTATAGCGGGAGCTCCTACGAGCAGTACTTC. The rearrangement uses TRBV27 and TRBJ2-7; 9 nucleotides agree with TRBD2. J lost 0 bases, V lost 7 bases, and 4 bases had no gene match. CDR1 and CDR2 (germline): MNHEY, SMNVEV (reference sequence). The CDR3 runs 14 residues.

V gene TRBV11-3 combines with J gene TRBJ2-7, with 14 positions matching TRBD2. V was pared by 0 bases and J by 0 bases, with 7 bases of the junction left unmatched. The V gene's germline CDR1 is SGHNT and CDR2 YENEEA. The CDR3 covers 19 residues. The CDR3 nucleotides read TGTGCCAGCAGCTTAGAGAGAGGACTAGCGGGAGGCTTCTCCTACGAGCAGTACTTC. It is translated as CASSLERGLAGGFSYEQYF.

This clone has just a few counts. V and J are TRBV4-3 and TRBJ2-7; 7 bases fit TRBD1. CDR1 is LGHNA, CDR2 YSLEER, per germline. V shed 4 bases and J 2 bases; nucleotides not matched to a gene: 8. The CDR3 totals 15 residues. The CDR3 DNA reads as TGCGCCAGCAGCCTAGAACAGGGGAAGGCCTACGAGCAGTACTTC. It yields the protein CASSLEQGKAYEQYF.

This rearrangement joins TRBV28 to TRBJ2-7; the match to TRBD1 covers 7 bases. The germline gives CDR1 MDHEN, CDR2 SYDVKM. The CDR3 totals 14 residues. After removal of 6 bases from V and 2 bases from J, the junction contained 7 bases not matched to a gene. This CDR3 reads CASRPYRGPYEQYF. The CDR3, as DNA: TGTGCCAGCAGACCCTACAGGGGACCCTACGAGCAGTACTTC.

The rearrangement joins TRBV7-6 to TRBJ1-5, with unresolved D. Trimming shortened V by 5 bases and J by 5 bases, and 19 bases separated the two germline ends. The germline V gene has CDR1 SGHVS and CDR2 FNYEAQ. CDR3 length equals 16 residues. In DNA form, the CDR3 reads TGTGCCAGCAGCCTAGAGCTGGTTACGGGAGATCAGCCCCAGCATTTT. This gives the protein CASSLELVTGDQPQHF. The full variable domain, rest sourced from reference TRBV7-6 and TRBJ1-5, is GAGVSQSPRYKVTKRGQDVALRCDPISGHVSLYWYRQALGQGPEFLTYFNYEAQQDKSGLPNDRFSAERPEGSISTLTIQRTEQRDSAMYRCASSLELVTGDQPQHFGDGTRLSIL.

The sample holds one count of this clone. The V gene is TRBV7-9, the J gene TRBJ1-3; TRBD1 might be the D (5 bases). The CDR3 is 14 residues long. The ends were cut back, 8 bases at V and 1 base at J, with 12 bases in the middle. The V gene's germline CDR1 is SEHNR and CDR2 FQNEAQ (reference sequence). CDR3: CASGGAGSGNTIYF. The CDR3 region has the DNA TGTGCCAGCGGCGGGGCAGGGTCTGGAAACACCATATATTTT.

The CDR3 spells CASSDGDRGEQFF. CDR3 DNA sequence: TGTGCCAGCAGCGACGGGGACAGGGGTGAGCAGTTCTTC. The V call is TRBV7-9, the J call TRBJ2-1; 10 bases line up with TRBD1. This CDR3 spans 13 amino acids. Losses at the gene ends were 5 bases for V and 9 bases for J; bases not matched to a gene: 4. The germline V gene encodes CDR1 SEHNR and CDR2 FQNEAQ (reference sequence). The complete variable domain, with remaining parts taken from reference TRBV7-9 and TRBJ2-1, reads DTGVSQNPRHKITKRGQNVTFRCDPISEHNRLYWYRQTLGQGPEFLTYFQNEAQLEKSRLLSDRFSAERPKGSFSTLEIQRTEQGDSAMYLCASSDGDRGEQFFGPGTRLTVL.

The chain recombines TRBV7-1 with TRBJ2-7, with 9 bases identical to TRBD1. TRBV7-1 counts as an open reading frame of uncertain function. V lost 4 bases, J lost 5 bases, and 9 bases stayed unmatched. This CDR3 has 15 amino acids. The chain's CDR3 is CASSLAVGQGHEQYF. The CDR3 DNA reads as TGTGCCAGCAGCTTAGCAGTGGGACAGGGTCACGAGCAGTACTTC.

The V and J genes are TRBV7-9 and TRBJ1-4; D remains unclear. The CDR3 extends over 17 amino acids. Germline CDR1 is SEHNR and CDR2 is FQNEAQ (reference sequence). Trimming stripped 2 bases from V and 0 bases from J, with 13 bases between. CDR3 in amino acids: CASSLRSIRSTNEKLFF. CDR3 nucleotides: TGTGCCAGCAGCTTAAGATCTATCAGGTCAACTAATGAAAAACTGTTTTTT.

The CDR3 DNA follows: TGTGCCAGCAGTTTAGGCTACTCTTCAGGGAGCTTCTACGAGCAGTACTTC. As protein: CASSLGYSSGSFYEQYF. The genes are TRBV28 and TRBJ2-7, with D perhaps being TRBD1 or TRBD2 (5 bases each). The CDR3 runs 17 residues. The germline V and J ends were trimmed by 2 bases and 3 bases, with 20 bases remaining between them. Germline V lookup: CDR1 MDHEN, CDR2 SYDVKM.

The rearrangement uses TRBV7-8 and TRBJ2-5; D may correspond to TRBD1 or TRBD2 (5 bases each). V shed 5 bases and J shed 5 bases, with 12 bases lying between them. CDR3 length: 13 residues. CDR1 and CDR2 from the germline V gene are SGHVS and FQNEAQ. CDR3 in DNA: TGTGCCAGCAGCCGGGACCCCCGGGAGACCCAGTACTTC. Protein: CASSRDPRETQYF. Combining the CDR3 with reference TRBV7-8 and TRBJ2-5 gives the whole variable domain GAGVSQSPRYKVAKRGQDVALRCDPISGHVSLFWYQQALGQGPEFLTYFQNEAQLDKSGLPSDRFFAERPEGSVSTLKIQRTQQEDSAVYLCASSRDPRETQYFGPGTRLLVL.

This chain connects TRBV27 to TRBJ1-1, with D unclear. This CDR3 has 13 residues. Trimming took 2 bases from V and 4 from J, leaving 8 bases between them. Germline CDR1 is MNHEY and CDR2 is SMNVEV (reference sequence). The CDR3 sequence: CASSLGQTTEAFF. The CDR3 DNA reads as TGTGCCAGCAGTTTAGGGCAGACCACTGAAGCTTTCTTT.

The V call is TRBV5-1, the J call TRBJ2-2, with 7 bases aligning to TRBD1. From germline, CDR1 is SGHRS and CDR2 YFSETQ. V lost 4 bases to trimming and J lost 6 bases; unmatched junction nucleotides: 6. This CDR3 is 14 amino acids long. The CDR3 bases are TGCGCCAGCAGCGCAGGAGACAGGGCCGGGGAGCTGTTTTTT. Its translation: CASSAGDRAGELFF. The variable domain in full, completed from reference TRBV5-1 and TRBJ2-2, reads KAGVTQTPRYLIKTRGQQVTLSCSPISGHRSVSWYQQTPGQGLQFLFEYFSETQRNKGNFPGRFSGRQFSNSRSEMNVSTLELGDSALYLCASSAGDRAGELFFGEGSRLTVL.

In this sample, this clone turned up once. This sequence joins TRBV6-6 and TRBJ1-2; D is possibly TRBD1 (5 bases). V lost 5 bases to trimming and J lost 3 bases, with 16 bases between them. Germline-derived CDR1 and CDR2 are MNHNY and SVGAGI (reference sequence). The CDR3 extends over 15 amino acids. CDR3 amino acids: CASSEVSGSHYGYTF. The CDR3 nucleotides read TGTGCCAGCAGTGAGGTCTCAGGGTCCCACTATGGCTACACCTTC.

The chain employs TRBV7-9 and TRBJ2-3, with D hard to call. Germline values: CDR1 SEHNR, CDR2 FQNEAQ (reference sequence). V shed 5 bases and J shed 4 bases, with 7 bases lying between them. This CDR3 is 12 amino acids long. CDR3 nucleotides: TGTGCCAGCAGCCAGGTCCCAGATACGCAGTATTTT. Its translation: CASSQVPDTQYF.

The V and J genes are TRBV28 and TRBJ2-1, with a tentative D call TRBD2 (5 bases). Germline CDR1 reads MDHEN; CDR2 reads SYDVKM. This CDR3 is built from 14 residues. V gave up 2 bases and J gave up 9 bases, with 14 bases separating them. CDR3 protein: CASSLTSLGSEQFF. The CDR3 DNA reads as TGTGCCAGCAGTTTAACTTCGCTAGGGAGTGAGCAGTTCTTC.

This clone has a single count. The genes are TRBV7-9 and TRBJ2-1; tentative D call: TRBD2 (6 bases). The CDR3 runs 15 residues. V shed 5 bases and J shed 4 bases, with 15 bases lying between them. The V gene's germline CDR1 is SEHNR and CDR2 FQNEAQ (reference sequence). Here the CDR3 DNA reads TGTGCCAGCAGCCCAGACCGCCGGGGGTACAATGAGCAGTTCTTC. Protein product: CASSPDRRGYNEQFF.

The gene calls are TRBV7-6 and TRBJ2-1; TRBD1 or TRBD2 may be the D gene (5 bases each). The CDR3 is 13 amino acids. The V gene's germline CDR1 is SGHVS and CDR2 FNYEAQ. V was cut by 3 bases and J by 4 bases, with 7 bases left in between. The CDR3 DNA reads TGTGCCAGCAGCTTGGGACCTTACAATGAGCAGTTCTTC. Translating gives CASSLGPYNEQFF.